The source of this T cell receptor (beta chain) is a study of blood T cells in healthy people across ages (dated by TCRdb to the mid-2010s). About the study as a whole: In model experiments, template switching captured roughly one uniquely barcoded TCR beta cDNA molecule for every two T cells. For two donors (one aged 18 to 29 and one aged 80 or older), the study analyzed two additional independent replicas of 1 million unique cDNA reads from the same blood draw. Donors were grouped into four age groups: young (average roughly 15 years), middle-aged (under 40), aged (about 60) and long-lived (approximately 78). To avoid experimental bias, donors of different ages were randomly spread across the sequencing lanes. To track age-related changes in TCR beta repertoire diversity, the study relied on deep sequencing normalized with unique cDNA molecular identifiers.

The paper as a whole reports these results and caveats: Compared with the aged group, the long-lived group had more naive CD4+ T cells, fewer expanded clones and increased TCR diversity, suggesting age selection. The percentage of naive T cells measured by flow cytometry correlated strongly with observed TCR beta diversity. Estimates of total diversity from one million sequenced T cells were regarded as lower bounds and underestimates. Conclusive comparison of naive and antigen-experienced compartments was prevented by the profiling of bulk unsorted PBMCs. The CMV infection status of donors was not known, potentially confounding age-related changes in expanded clonotypes. Observed TCR beta diversity per million T cells fell roughly linearly with age, and a significant reduction was already apparent by age around 36.

Donors were approximately 42 systemically healthy Caucasian individuals from Russia aged roughly 6 to 90 years. Each donor gave around 9.5 milliliters of peripheral blood, collected into EDTA-treated Vacutainer tubes. Ficoll-Paque density-gradient centrifugation was used to isolate PBMCs, with at least 7 million obtained per sample. Total RNA was extracted from PBMCs with Trizol reagent, with at least 5 micrograms obtained per sample. The percentages of naive CD45RAhigh/CD27high T cells were determined by flow cytometry on a PBMC aliquot from every donor. The library was produced with 5' RACE. The instrument was an Illumina HiSeq 2500. A second roughly 6 to 12 cycle PCR used a sample-barcoded 5' primer and a J-beta primer mix. A template-switch 5' adaptor carrying 12 random nucleotides introduced a unique molecular identifier onto each TCR beta cDNA molecule. Each sample yielded at least 3 million CDR3-containing paired-end reads. All of the RNA was converted into first-strand cDNA using the Mint cDNA synthesis kit, with a TRBC-specific oligonucleotide serving as the primer. All cDNA was treated with uracil-DNA glycosylase and then went through a first 18-cycle PCR with the universal primers M1SS and BC2_uni_R. Per the original workflow: For normalization, 1 million high-quality reads, each with a distinct molecular identifier, were randomly selected from each sample. Reads with shared molecular identifiers were discarded instead of being binned into consensus sequences. MiTCR, set to a Q25 quality threshold and the strictest error-elimination algorithm, was used for CDR3 identification, clonotype clustering and error correction. A nonparametric unseen species model using Euler transformation provided a lower-bound estimate of total TCR beta diversity. In-frame beta chains were kept once TCRdb had trimmed the public reads at Q25 with fastp and called clones with MiXCR. Each entry is one CDR3 protein sequence, shown with its most common DNA and genes. The V and J calls, along with clone size, are taken from TCRdb and not from the paper's own processing. Within this sample are 800,000 to 950,000 distinct CDR3 sequences, with approximately 49% of them counted one time only. The ten largest clonotypes hold under 15% of the sample.

This clonotype was recorded only once. Its antigen remains undetermined. Base qualities were left out, and no much larger clone turns up one base away. The clonotype originates from a man younger than 40 in good health. The sequenced sample consisted of blood.

The DNA reads as follows: TGTGCCAGCAGTTACTCCTCCACCGGAAACACTGAAGCTTTCTTT. Its amino acids are CASSYSSTGNTEAFF. Recombination joined TRBV6-6 with TRBJ1-1; the D gene cannot be resolved reliably. Reading the germline V gene (reference sequence) gives CDR1 MNHNY and CDR2 SVGAGI. The V and J ends are trimmed by 0 bases and 2 bases, leaving 10 bases between them. Spanning cysteine to phenylalanine, the CDR3 consists of 15 amino acids. Only the CDR3 DNA stays, 45 bases, in frame from base 1.